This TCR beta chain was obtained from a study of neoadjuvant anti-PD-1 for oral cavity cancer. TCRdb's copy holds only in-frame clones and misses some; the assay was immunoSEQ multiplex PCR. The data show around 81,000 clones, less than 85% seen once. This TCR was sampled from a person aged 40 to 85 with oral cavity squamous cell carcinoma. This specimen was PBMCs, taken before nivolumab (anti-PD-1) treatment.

This CDR3 is CASSPEGGFVYEQYF. For the CDR3, the DNA is TGCGCCAGCAGCCCGGAAGGGGGATTTGTTTACGAGCAGTACTTC. The rearrangement uses TRBV5-1 and TRBJ2-7, with a weak D call TRBD1 (6 bases). CDR1 is SGHRS, CDR2 YFSETQ, per germline. The CDR3 spans 15 residues. The V end lost 4 bases, the J end lost 4 bases, and 18 bases lay between the germline ends.